Listed here are 11 T cell receptor beta chains from one sample, sequenced in a study of cytomegalovirus exposure and HLA in healthy donors listed by TCRdb under 2017. The library was built by means of the immunoSEQ multiplex PCR assay. The multiplex PCR relied on a mix of 60 forward primers for TCR Vbeta segments and 13 reverse primers for TCR Jbeta segments. Drawn from immuneACCESS, this table holds only the in-frame rearrangements with V and J called that TCRdb kept. Clones are partly lost; checked studies trace under half to an unresolved V gene and leave the rest unexplained. The sample has 180,000 or so clones on record, roughly 79% of them singletons. Of the sample, about an eighth falls within the top ten clones. The sequencing sample was made of PBMCs. Receptors were obtained from a man aged 50 to 59 in good health and CMV-seropositive.

This chain connects TRBV7-3 to TRBJ2-7; 8 bases match TRBD2. V gave up 2 bases and J gave up 2 bases; unmatched junction bases: 5. CDR1 and CDR2 from the germline V gene are SGHTA and FQGTGA. The CDR3 is 15 amino acids. As DNA, the CDR3 is TGTGCCAGCAGCTTAGCTGCGGGGGGTACCTACGAGCAGTACTTC. It codes for CASSLAAGGTYEQYF.

The chain has TRBV15 and TRBJ2-5; 7 bases match TRBD1. Germline-derived CDR1 and CDR2 are LNHNV and YYDKDF (reference sequence). The CDR3 is 15 residues long. Trimming removed 0 bases from V and 4 bases from J; junction bases left unmatched: 5. CDR3 residues: CATSRDRDRGETQYF. The CDR3 DNA follows: TGTGCCACCAGCAGAGACCGGGACAGAGGAGAGACCCAGTACTTC.

The rearrangement uses TRBV28 and TRBJ1-3; D might be TRBD1 (6 bases). The germline CDR1 and CDR2 sequences are MDHEN and SYDVKM. The CDR3 has 15 amino acids. V was pared by 6 bases and J by 3 bases, with 15 bases between. The CDR3 here is CASREGGTVGNTIYF. The CDR3 DNA reads TGTGCCAGCAGGGAGGGGGGGACGGTTGGAAACACCATATATTTT.

This chain links TRBV15 with TRBJ1-5; TRBD1 matches 9 bases. Germline lookup yields CDR1 LNHNV and CDR2 YYDKDF (reference sequence). The CDR3 runs 17 residues. J was trimmed by 3 bases and V by 2 bases; bases with no gene match: 8. CDR3 residues: CATSRNWGQGLNQPQHF. The CDR3 DNA follows: TGTGCCACCAGCAGAAATTGGGGACAGGGACTCAATCAGCCCCAGCATTTT.

The V and J genes are TRBV10-3 and TRBJ1-1; D might be TRBD1 (6 bases). Trimming removed 6 bases from V and 11 bases from J, with 13 bases in between. This CDR3 spans 11 amino acids. Germline V gives CDR1 ENHRY, CDR2 SYGVKD. The CDR3 sequence is CAISDGGQAFF. The CDR3 DNA reads TGTGCCATCAGCGACGGGGGGCAGGCTTTCTTT.

The chain recombines TRBV5-1 with TRBJ2-7, with unresolved D. CDR1 and CDR2 (germline): SGHRS, YFSETQ. V gave up 4 bases and J gave up 5 bases, with 13 bases separating them. The CDR3 is 13 residues long. The CDR3 here is CASSPPRLDEQYF. CDR3 coding DNA: TGCGCCAGCAGCCCACCGCGTCTAGACGAGCAGTACTTC.

This clone has just one count. For the CDR3, the DNA is TGTGCCAGCAGCTCCCAACTGACAGGGGACACTGAAGCTTTCTTT. Encoded protein: CASSSQLTGDTEAFF. The V gene is TRBV5-5, the J gene TRBJ1-1; 8 bases map to TRBD1. Germline V lookup: CDR1 SGHKS, CDR2 YYEKEE (reference sequence). V gave up 3 bases and J gave up 3 bases; unmatched junction bases: 7. This CDR3 comprises 15 residues.

The rearrangement links TRBV18 to TRBJ2-3; 8 positions match TRBD1. The CDR3 runs 14 residues. From germline, CDR1 is KGHSH and CDR2 LQKENI. V lost 5 bases to trimming and J lost 4 bases; unmatched junction nucleotides: 5. CDR3 in amino acids: CASSADRGADTQYF. The CDR3 DNA follows: TGTGCCAGCTCAGCCGACAGGGGCGCAGATACGCAGTATTTT.

This rearrangement joins TRBV27 to TRBJ2-7; 8 positions match TRBD1. Germline CDR1 reads MNHEY; CDR2 reads SMNVEV (reference sequence). J gave up 4 bases and V 6 bases, and 8 bases lay outside the gene matches. This CDR3 region has 14 residues. The CDR3 sequence: CASSPGQGEYEQYF. As DNA, the CDR3 is TGTGCCAGCAGCCCCGGACAGGGAGAATACGAGCAGTACTTC.

The chain links TRBV2 to TRBJ1-2; 7 bases agree with TRBD1. Germline V gene lookup returns CDR1 SNHLY and CDR2 FYNNEI. The CDR3 totals 14 residues. Trimming took 3 bases from V and 7 from J; bases not matched to a gene: 8. CDR3 bases: TGTGCCAGCAGTGATGATAAAGGGGGCTTTGGCTACACCTTC. This gives the protein CASSDDKGGFGYTF.

The V and J genes are TRBV6-1 and TRBJ2-5; D unresolved. The CDR3 loop spans 14 amino acids. Trimming removed 8 bases from V and 1 base from J, with 14 bases in between. The germline CDR1 and CDR2 sequences are MNHNS and SASEGT. The CDR3 nucleotides are TGTGCCAGCCTCGGGTACATCACCCAAGAGACCCAGTACTTC. It codes for CASLGYITQETQYF.